Listed below are T cell receptor beta chains from one sample, sequenced in a study of blood T cell repertoires in COVID-19. TCRdb keeps only in-frame clones here, not all; method: immunoSEQ multiplex PCR. The sample carries roughly 47,000 clones, roughly 88% recorded once. What was sequenced was peripheral blood. These receptors were collected from a man in his fifties with acute or convalescent COVID-19. The CDR3 runs from the conserved cysteine through the conserved F or W. Each record gives: V gene, J gene, D gene, clone size, CDR3 DNA, CDR3 protein. D genes are given only for firm matches. Size is omitted from some rows. Given values are once, few, many or a class for expanded clones.

V: TRBV3-1/TRBV3-2
J: TRBJ1-4
D: .
size: .
DNA: TGTGCCAGCAGCCAAGATGCAGGAAGAGAAAAACTGTTTTTT
CDR3: CASSQDAGREKLFF

V: TRBV19
J: TRBJ1-3
D: .
size: .
DNA: TGTGCCAGTAGTACGGCGGGCTCTGGAAACACCATATATTTT
CDR3: CASSTAGSGNTIYF

V: TRBV7-6
J: TRBJ2-7
D: TRBD2
size: once
DNA: TGTGCCAGCAGCACGGGAGCGGGGGGATTCTACGAGCAGTACTTC
CDR3: CASSTGAGGFYEQYF

V: TRBV12-3/TRBV12-4
J: TRBJ1-3
D: .
size: .
DNA: TGTGCCAGCAGTTTTTGGTTTAGTGACACCATATATTTT
CDR3: CASSFWFSDTIYF

V: TRBV27
J: TRBJ2-7
D: TRBD2
size: .
DNA: TGTGCCACAGCCCGGGAGGGCTACTCCTACGAGCAGTACTTC
CDR3: CATAREGYSYEQYF

V: TRBV6-6
J: TRBJ2-2
D: .
size: .
DNA: TGTGCCAGCAGCTTAACCGGGGGAAGGGAGCTGTTTTTT
CDR3: CASSLTGGRELFF

V: TRBV14
J: TRBJ1-1
D: .
size: .
DNA: TGTGCCAGCGGGAGATACCGGGGAGGTCCAGCTTTCTTT
CDR3: CASGRYRGGPAFF

V: TRBV28
J: TRBJ1-5
D: .
size: .
DNA: TGTGCCAGCAGGCTAGACCAGGGACAGCCCCAGCATTTT
CDR3: CASRLDQGQPQHF

V: TRBV19
J: TRBJ1-5
D: .
size: .
DNA: TGTGCCAGTAGTATAGATTGGGCAGGCGTTTATAGCAATCAGCCCCAGCATTTT
CDR3: CASSIDWAGVYSNQPQHF

V: TRBV6-1
J: TRBJ1-1
D: .
size: .
DNA: TGTGCCAGCAGTGGGGAGGAGAGGCGGGGGGACACTGAAGCTTTCTTT
CDR3: CASSGEERRGDTEAFF